Given below is one T cell receptor beta chain in context. The antigen remains unidentified. The length of the CDR3 is 15 residues. The germline V gene encodes CDR1 MDHEN and CDR2 SYDVKM. Sorts performed in triplicate captured some 270,000 cells each from every CD8+ T cell subset. Naive CD8+ T cells displayed a CD45RO-CCR7+CD27+CD95- phenotype. This sample was included in a study of CXCR3-negative and CXCR3-positive naive CD8 T cells. Study results and caveats: Relative to memory CD8+ cells, whose diversity was much lower, both naive subsets had comparably high diversity. The TRBV-TRBJ usage of naive CXCR3-negative and CXCR3-positive cells was similar, but that of memory cells differed.

The authors prepared UMI-labeled TRB cDNA libraries by 5' RACE. TCRdb reworked the 5' RACE reads into one entry per CDR3 protein, no DNA. The sample includes more than 65,000 distinct CDR3 sequences. The sample comprised naive CXCR3- CD8+ T cells from blood. Subset denoted: CD45RO-CCR7+CD27+CD95- naive CD8+ T cells lacking CXCR3 (TNR3-). This TCR was sampled from a human donor in good health. Some clones in this sample may be carry-over from other donors' samples. The chain is built from TRBV28 and TRBJ2-3; the TRBD2 assignment by TCRdb is unverifiable without DNA. CDR3 sequence reads: CASSPKGGPGDTQYF. The entire variable domain, with the rest obtained from reference TRBV28 and TRBJ2-3, is as follows: DVKVTQSSRYLVKRTGEKVFLECVQDMDHENMFWYRQDPGLGLRLIYFSYDVKMKEKGDIPEGYSVSREKKERFSLILESASTNQTSMYLCASSPKGGPGDTQYFGPGTRLTVL.